The next 5 T cell receptor beta chains were all read from a single sample in a study of neurological immune-mediated disorders. One entry per CDR3 protein, called by TCRdb with MiXCR from the 5' RACE reads. The sample shows fewer than 45,000 distinct CDR3 sequences, about 6.3% of them seen only once. Material for sequencing was CD4+ T cells from blood. Receptors originate from a woman between 35 and 50 years old in good health.

This clonotype has ten or more counts. The gene calls are TRBV7-2 and TRBJ2-3; TRBD2 might be the D (5 bases). Trimming left V 6 bases short and J 2 bases short, with 15 bases between. The CDR3 is 15 amino acids. Germline V lookup: CDR1 SGHTA, CDR2 FQGNSA. The CDR3 sequence is CASRRSGVLTDTQYF. CDR3 in DNA: TGTGCCAGCAGACGCAGCGGCGTCCTCACAGATACGCAGTATTTT. Filled out from reference TRBV7-2 and TRBJ2-3, the complete variable domain reads GAGVSQSPSNKVTEKGKDVELRCDPISGHTALYWYRQSLGQGLEFLIYFQGNSAPDKSGLPSDRFSAERTGGSVSTLTIQRTQQEDSAVYLCASRRSGVLTDTQYFGPGTRLTVL.

This clonotype was detected many times. The J gene is TRBJ2-7, the V gene TRBV7-2; D unresolved. CDR1 and CDR2 from the germline V gene are SGHTA and FQGNSA. The length of the CDR3 is 14 residues. Trimming cost V 6 bases and J 0 bases, with 12 bases left between them. In nucleotides, the CDR3 is TGTGCCAGCAGTTATAGTGTGGGCTCCTACGAGCAGTACTTC. Translated, it gives CASSYSVGSYEQYF.

The table lists this clonotype with many counts. J is TRBJ2-3 and V is TRBV7-6, with no clear D. The CDR3 is 15 residues long. V shed 1 base and J shed 1 base, with 9 bases lying between them. Germline CDR1 reads SGHVS; CDR2 reads FNYEAQ. Written as DNA, the CDR3 is TGTGCCAGCAGCTTAGAGGGTACTCGCACAGATACGCAGTATTTT. Amino acid sequence: CASSLEGTRTDTQYF.

This clonotype was recorded at least ten times. The rearrangement joins TRBV4-3 to TRBJ2-2, with D unclear. The V gene lost 0 bases and the J gene lost 2 bases, with 7 bases spanning the gap. Germline lookup yields CDR1 LGHNA and CDR2 YSLEER. The CDR3 contains 15 residues. In nucleotides, the CDR3 is TGCGCCAGCAGCCAAGATACTACCAACACCGGGGAGCTGTTTTTT. This gives the protein CASSQDTTNTGELFF.

This clonotype was picked up many times. V usage is TRBV5-1 and J usage is TRBJ2-1; 16 positions agree with TRBD2. V shed 3 bases, J shed 4 bases, and the junction held 7 bases outside the gene matches. Per the germline V gene, CDR1 is SGHRS and CDR2 is YFSETQ. The CDR3 consists of 18 residues. CDR3 region: CASSSGRGLAGGYNEQFF. The CDR3 DNA reads as TGCGCCAGCAGCTCCGGGAGGGGACTAGCGGGAGGGTACAATGAGCAGTTCTTC.